This T cell receptor beta chain emerged from a study of blood T cell repertoires in COVID-19. Overall study: Donors in the United States, Italy and Spain gave samples during acute or convalescent COVID-19.

Assay used: immunoSEQ multiplex PCR; TCRdb lists only in-frame clones, some missing. The sample consists of 150,000 to 200,000 clones, roughly four fifths of them appearing once. Trimming pared 10 bases from V and 2 bases from J, leaving 12 bases between. Looked up from germline, CDR1 is SEHNR and CDR2 is FQNEAQ (reference sequence). This CDR3 comprises 14 residues. Followed longitudinally, the Seattle patients had been enrolled during active infection. The sample was peripheral blood. This TCR was sampled from a woman between 70 and 85 years old with COVID-19, enrolled during active disease. The V gene is TRBV7-9, the J gene TRBJ2-6, with D maybe TRBD2 (6 bases). In DNA, the CDR3 is TGTGCCATCAGAAGGGAGGCTGGGGCCAACGTCCTGACTTTC. As protein: CAIRREAGANVLTF.